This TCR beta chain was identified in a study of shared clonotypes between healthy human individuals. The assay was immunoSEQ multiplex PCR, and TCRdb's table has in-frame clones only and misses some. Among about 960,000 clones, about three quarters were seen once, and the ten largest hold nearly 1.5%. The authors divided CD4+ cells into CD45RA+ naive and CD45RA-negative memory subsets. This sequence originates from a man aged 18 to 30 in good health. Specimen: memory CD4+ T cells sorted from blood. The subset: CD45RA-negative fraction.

The CDR3 region is CSGGQVNEKLFF. CDR3 nucleotides: TGCAGCGGGGGACAGGTTAATGAAAAACTGTTTTTT. The chain joins TRBV29-1 to TRBJ1-4; TRBD1 matches at 8 bases. V trimming: 7 bases; J trimming: 4 bases; junction bases outside the gene matches: 2. The CDR3 loop spans 12 amino acids. Germline V gives CDR1 SQVTM, CDR2 ANQGSEA.